A selection of T cell receptor beta chains follows, all from one sample in a study of T cells in localized non-small cell lung cancer. Libraries were prepared by immunoSEQ multiplex PCR; TCRdb keeps only in-frame clonotypes and omits some of them. The profile shows approximately 150,000 clones, around 89% of them singletons. Sequences were derived from peripheral blood, sampled before any cancer treatment. These receptors all stem from a female donor at least 60 years old with stage I lung adenocarcinoma. The CDR3 runs from the conserved cysteine through the conserved F or W.

J gene,V gene,CDR3 protein
TRBJ2-7,TRBV7-2,CASSLDGAGVGYEQYF
TRBJ2-7,TRBV2,CATQGSYEQYF
TRBJ2-3,TRBV9,CASSGAPGQGGYTQYF
TRBJ2-7,TRBV5-1,CASSLDGRGRGPYEQYF
TRBJ2-1,TRBV7-3,CASSPTSGHNEQFF
TRBJ2-3,TRBV7-9,CASSQIDQGAQYF
TRBJ2-1,TRBV7-6,CASSLGRASYNEQFF
TRBJ1-5,TRBV2,CASSPGPNQPQHF
TRBJ2-7,TRBV7-9,CASSLVTGLEQYF
TRBJ1-2,TRBV6-4,CASSEYRGGGYTF
TRBJ1-2,TRBV28,CASSLNGYGYTF
TRBJ1-2,TRBV28,CATNSPWTGLYYGYTF
TRBJ2-7,TRBV14,CASSPGLVNFEQYF
TRBJ2-7,TRBV5-6,CASSAAGTLSSYEQYF
TRBJ2-1,TRBV11-3,CASSQGYNEQFF
TRBJ2-1,TRBV6-6,CASILSPGTRILEQFF
TRBJ2-1,TRBV6-1,CASSELRTTHEQFF
TRBJ2-5,TRBV15,CATSKGQETQYF
TRBJ2-1,TRBV11-2,CASSLWEPQADEQFF
TRBJ2-5,TRBV6-6,CASSRNPSQETQYF
TRBJ2-7,TRBV2,CASRGPRSSYEQYF
TRBJ2-1,TRBV5-1,CASSLYENGEQFF
TRBJ2-1,TRBV9,CASSAEGVNEQFF
TRBJ2-1,TRBV5-4,CASSLGSLAGGSYNEQFF
TRBJ2-2,TRBV6-5,CASREGTGELFF
TRBJ2-5,TRBV28,CASISSQETQYF
TRBJ2-2,TRBV19,CASKTPGTVDTGELFF
TRBJ2-7,TRBV30,CAWSVPRTKRQQYF
TRBJ1-2,TRBV18,CASSNKGDYGYTF
TRBJ2-5,TRBV6-1,CASSEQREVMTETQYF
TRBJ2-1,TRBV9,CASSRLAGGYNEQFF
TRBJ2-7,TRBV4-2,CASSQVRGSTYEQYF
TRBJ2-3,TRBV9,CASSVATGLAGWGSTDTQYF